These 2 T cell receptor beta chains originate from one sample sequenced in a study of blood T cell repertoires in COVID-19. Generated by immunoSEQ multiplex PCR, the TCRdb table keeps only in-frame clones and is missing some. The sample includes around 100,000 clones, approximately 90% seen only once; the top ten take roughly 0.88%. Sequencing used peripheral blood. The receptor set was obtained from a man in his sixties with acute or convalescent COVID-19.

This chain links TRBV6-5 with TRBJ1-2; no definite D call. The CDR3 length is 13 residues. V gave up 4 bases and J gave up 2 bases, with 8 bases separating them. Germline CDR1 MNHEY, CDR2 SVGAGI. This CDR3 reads CASSSQKNYGYTF. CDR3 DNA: TGTGCCAGCAGTTCACAGAAAAACTATGGCTACACCTTC.

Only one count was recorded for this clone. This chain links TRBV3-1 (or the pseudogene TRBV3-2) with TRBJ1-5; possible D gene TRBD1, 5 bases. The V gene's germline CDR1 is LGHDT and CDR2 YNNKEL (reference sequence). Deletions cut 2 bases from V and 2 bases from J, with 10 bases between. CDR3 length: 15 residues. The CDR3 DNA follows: TGTGCCAGCAGCCAACAGGGAAGGGGCAATCAGCCCCAGCATTTT. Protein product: CASSQQGRGNQPQHF.